The clone carrying this TCR beta chain was seen a single time. The data stem from a study of blood T cell repertoires in COVID-19. Study as a whole: Samples representing acute and convalescent COVID-19 were sourced from the United States, Italy and Spain.

The ends were cut back, 4 bases at V and 3 bases at J, with 10 bases in the middle. The CDR3 extends over 14 amino acids. Germline V gene sequence: CDR1 LGHDT, CDR2 YNNKEL (reference sequence). The method was immunoSEQ multiplex PCR; TCRdb's version includes in-frame clones alone and lacks a portion of them. The data contain some 110,000 clones, roughly two thirds of them seen just once; the ten biggest clones take up around 0.92%. This receptor was identified in a human donor with acute or convalescent COVID-19. The donor label of this sample is uncertain. V and J are TRBV3-1 (or the pseudogene TRBV3-2) and TRBJ1-3; TRBD1 might be the D (6 bases). Sequences were obtained from peripheral blood. In DNA form, the CDR3 reads TGTGCCAGCAGCCTCGGGACACTTGGAAACACCATATATTTT. It is translated as CASSLGTLGNTIYF.